The clone carrying this TCR beta chain showed up just a few times. The antigen is unknown. Germline CDR1 is MNHNY and CDR2 is SVGAGI (reference sequence). This CDR3 region has 14 residues. V shed 10 bases and J 6 bases; nucleotides not matched to a gene: 9. With no exception, relapse followed autologous stem cell transplantation in all patients, and brentuximab vedotin exposure varied. Complete response, partial response or progressive disease was each patient's best response. The data originate from a study of PD-1 blockade in classical Hodgkin lymphoma. Points from the study as a whole: Exclusion applied to patients who initiated nivolumab less than 1 year following ASCT. Newly diagnosed patients were reported to start with lower TCR diversity than healthy donors.

Sequencing was performed with immunoSEQ multiplex PCR; in TCRdb, only in-frame clones are kept and a portion is missing. This table has more than 140,000 clones, approximately 72% appearing once. This TCR was recovered from a human donor with classical Hodgkin lymphoma. This chain uses TRBV6-6 with TRBJ1-5, with 10 bases that match TRBD1. The sequences come from peripheral blood mononuclear cells (PBMCs), collected before the second cycle of nivolumab. The DNA for the CDR3 is TGTGCCACAGCGACAGGGGGCGGGCGTCAGCCCCAGCATTTT. Protein product: CATATGGGRQPQHF.